A selection of T cell receptor beta chains follows, all from one sample in a study of human T cells and chemical hapten exposure. MiXCR, run by TCRdb on the RACE reads, gives a single entry per CDR3 protein. Among about 360,000 distinct CDR3 sequences listed, roughly 6.9% were seen once. The starting material was whole blood, obtained in connection with sensitization to the hapten diphenylcyclopropenone (DPC). The receptors originated from a young woman with alopecia areata. Some clones in this sample may be carry-over from other donors' samples. CDR3s include the opening cysteine and the closing phenylalanine or tryptophan. The D gene is left open where the match is weak. For some rows the clone size is stated as once, few or many, or as a class when expanded; others skip it.

.	.	TRBV18	TRBJ1-2	TGTGCCAGCTCACTGGGGAGTTTTGCTGGCTACACCTTC	CASSLGSFAGYTF
TRBD1	.	TRBV20-1	TRBJ1-6	TGCAGTGCGCCGCGGGGGCCGACAGGGACACCCCTCCACTTT	CSAPRGPTGTPLHF
TRBD2	few	TRBV20-1	TRBJ2-5	TGCAGTGCTAGAGGAGCGGGACTAGCGCGGGAGACCCAGTACTTC	CSARGAGLARETQYF
.	.	TRBV5-1	TRBJ2-4	TGCGCCAGCAGCTTGTCGGTAGACAAAAACATTCAGTACTTC	CASSLSVDKNIQYF
.	few	TRBV12-3/TRBV12-4	TRBJ2-3	TGTGCCAGCAGGCTGTATCCGGATACGCAGTATTTT	CASRLYPDTQYF
TRBD1	many	TRBV4-3	TRBJ1-1	TGCGCCAGCAGCCCTCGACAGGGGCCGAACACTGAAGCTTTCTTT	CASSPRQGPNTEAFF
.	.	TRBV10-3	TRBJ2-6	TGTGCCATCAGTGAGGCCACAGGTCTCTCTGGGGCCAACGTCCTGACTTTC	CAISEATGLSGANVLTF
.	.	TRBV4-3	TRBJ2-1	TGCGCCAGCAGCCAACGAGTTTACAATGAGCAGTTCTTC	CASSQRVYNEQFF
.	.	TRBV24-1	TRBJ2-5	TGTGCCACCAGTGATTCCGCGTCAATCCAGACCCAGTACTTC	CATSDSASIQTQYF
TRBD1	.	TRBV20-1	TRBJ1-4	TGCAGTGCTCGTCAAACCACGGGACAGTCAACTAATGAAAAACTGTTTTTT	CSARQTTGQSTNEKLFF
.	many	TRBV7-2	TRBJ2-5	TGTGCCAGCAGCGTAGCAGGGTTGGAGACCCAGTACTTC	CASSVAGLETQYF
TRBD1	few	TRBV10-3	TRBJ2-3	TGTGCCATCAGTGAAATCGAGGACAGGAGCACAGATACGCAGTATTTT	CAISEIEDRSTDTQYF
.	few	TRBV6-5	TRBJ2-3	TGTGCCAGCAGTTACTACCCAGGGATAGCCCGCACAGATACGCAGTATTTT	CASSYYPGIARTDTQYF
.	many	TRBV10-3	TRBJ2-1	TGTGCCATCAGTGAGTCGGGGACCGGGACGGATGAGCAGTTCTTC	CAISESGTGTDEQFF
TRBD1	.	TRBV6-5	TRBJ2-3	TGTGCCAGCAGTGGGTCGGACAGGGACCAAGATACGCAGTATTTT	CASSGSDRDQDTQYF
.	many	TRBV29-1	TRBJ1-2	TGCAGCGTTGAGAACAGGGACTATGGCTACACCTTC	CSVENRDYGYTF
.	few	TRBV29-1	TRBJ1-1	TGCAGCGTTGTTGGAGGGTCTGTGAACACTGAAGCTTTCTTT	CSVVGGSVNTEAFF
.	.	TRBV11-2	TRBJ1-4	TGTGCCAGCAGCAAGAACTCTCCGCGTGAAAAACTGTTTTTT	CASSKNSPREKLFF
TRBD2	few	TRBV29-1	TRBJ2-1	TGCAGCGTCCCCAACGCGGGGGGCGACCCCTCCTACAATGAGCAGTTCTTC	CSVPNAGGDPSYNEQFF
.	few	TRBV7-9	TRBJ1-1	TGTGCCAGCAGCTCATCGGGTTCCAGGGAGACTGAAGCTTTCTTT	CASSSSGSRETEAFF
TRBD2	.	TRBV6-6	TRBJ2-3	TGTGCCAGCAGCTTCGGACTAGCGAGGGAAGATACGCAGTATTTT	CASSFGLAREDTQYF
TRBD1	many	TRBV6-4	TRBJ2-1	TGTGCCAGCTCCCCGGGACAGGGGGAATACAATGAGCAGTTCTTC	CASSPGQGEYNEQFF
.	many	TRBV16	TRBJ2-1	TGTGCCAGCAGCCAATCTGAAGGGATAGGGGGTCCGCTTTACAATGAGCAGTTCTTC	CASSQSEGIGGPLYNEQFF
.	many	TRBV20-1	TRBJ2-1	TGCAGTGCTAGGGGGGACATATACAATGAGCAGTTCTTC	CSARGDIYNEQFF
.	few	TRBV28	TRBJ1-6	TGTGCCAGCTACGACAGAGTAAATTCACCCCTCCACTTT	CASYDRVNSPLHF
.	many	TRBV14	TRBJ2-3	TGTGCCAGCAGCCACACGGGACCGCAGTATTTT	CASSHTGPQYF
.	many	TRBV13	TRBJ2-7	TGTGCCAGCAGCTTAGGGATTACCTACGAGCAGTACTTC	CASSLGITYEQYF
TRBD1	many	TRBV29-1	TRBJ1-2	TGCAGCGCCGGGACAGGGGGCTATGGCTACACCTTC	CSAGTGGYGYTF
.	many	TRBV12-5	TRBJ1-2	TGTGCTAGTGGTTTGCAGGGTTTGGTCTATGGCTACACCTTC	CASGLQGLVYGYTF
TRBD1	.	TRBV7-3	TRBJ1-1	TGTGCCAGCAGCTTAATGGCAGGGGGGTTGAACACTGAAGCTTTCTTT	CASSLMAGGLNTEAFF
.	.	TRBV3-1	TRBJ1-2	TGTGCCAGCAGCCACAGACAGTACCCTAACTATGGCTACACCTTC	CASSHRQYPNYGYTF
.	.	TRBV7-6	TRBJ1-3	TGTGCCAGCGGGGGTGTAACGGGTGGAAACACCATATATTTT	CASGGVTGGNTIYF